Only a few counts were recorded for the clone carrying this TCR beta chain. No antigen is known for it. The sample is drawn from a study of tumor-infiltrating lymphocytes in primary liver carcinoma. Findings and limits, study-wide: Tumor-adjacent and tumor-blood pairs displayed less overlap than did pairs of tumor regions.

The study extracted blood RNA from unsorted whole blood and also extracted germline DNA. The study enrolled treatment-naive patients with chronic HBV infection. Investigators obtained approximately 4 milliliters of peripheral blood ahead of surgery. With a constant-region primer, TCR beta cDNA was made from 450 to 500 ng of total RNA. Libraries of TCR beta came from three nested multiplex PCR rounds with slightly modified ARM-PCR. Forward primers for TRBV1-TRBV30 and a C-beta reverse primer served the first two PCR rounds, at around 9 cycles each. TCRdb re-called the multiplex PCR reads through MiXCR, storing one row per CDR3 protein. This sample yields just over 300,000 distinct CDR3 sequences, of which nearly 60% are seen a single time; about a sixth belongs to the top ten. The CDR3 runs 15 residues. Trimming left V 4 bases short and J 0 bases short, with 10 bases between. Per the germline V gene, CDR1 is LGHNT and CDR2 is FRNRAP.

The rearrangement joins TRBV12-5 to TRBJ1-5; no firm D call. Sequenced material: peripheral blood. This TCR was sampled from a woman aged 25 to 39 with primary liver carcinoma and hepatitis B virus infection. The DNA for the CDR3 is TGTGCTAGTGGTTACAAGGATTATAGCAATCAGCCCCAGCATTTT. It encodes CASGYKDYSNQPQHF. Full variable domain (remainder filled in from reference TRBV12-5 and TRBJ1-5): DARVTQTPRHKVTEMGQEVTMRCQPILGHNTVFWYRQTMMQGLELLAYFRNRAPLDDSGMPKDRFSAEMPDATLATLKIQPSEPRDSAVYFCASGYKDYSNQPQHFGDGTRLSIL.